The next 28 T cell receptor beta chains were all read from a single sample in a study of T cell responses to AZD1222 COVID-19 vaccine. Measured with immunoSEQ multiplex PCR; TCRdb has only the in-frame clones, and not every one. Counted here are 140,000 to 150,000 clones, about 92% occurring once; the ten biggest clones make up about 1.9%. The starting material was peripheral blood, obtained on day 0 of AZD1222 vaccination. These receptor sequences come from an adult in good health.

The chain is built from TRBV6-5 and TRBJ2-5; D gene unclear. Germline-derived CDR1 and CDR2 are MNHEY and SVGAGI. This CDR3 has 14 amino acids. Trimming left V 4 bases short and J 4 bases short, with 13 bases between. CDR3 nucleotide sequence: TGTGCCAGCAGTTTATCCGGGTCGGGAGAGACCCAGTACTTC. Its translation: CASSLSGSGETQYF.

This clone was observed once. The chain couples TRBV15 to TRBJ2-3; D remains ambiguous. CDR3 length equals 13 residues. CDR1 is LNHNV, CDR2 YYDKDF, per germline (reference sequence). Trimming removed 3 bases from V and 2 bases from J, with 6 bases in between. CDR3 in amino acids: CATSSPNTDTQYF. The CDR3 region has the DNA TGTGCCACCAGCAGTCCCAACACAGATACGCAGTATTTT.

V gene TRBV14 combines with J gene TRBJ1-2, with D unresolved. This CDR3 contains 13 residues. V was pared by 1 base and J by 10 bases, with 13 bases between. Per the germline V gene, CDR1 is SGHDN and CDR2 is FVKESK. CDR3 bases: TGTGCCAGCAGCCAAGCTAATGGGGTCCTCTACACCTTC. Translation: CASSQANGVLYTF.

The chain combines TRBV10-3 with TRBJ1-5; D is undetermined. CDR3 length equals 13 residues. CDR1 and CDR2 from the germline V gene are ENHRY and SYGVKD. Deletions cut 6 bases from V and 3 bases from J, with 9 bases between. This CDR3 is CAISADPNQPQHF. CDR3 bases: TGTGCCATCAGCGCCGACCCCAATCAGCCCCAGCATTTT.

In the case of this clone: The sample contains more than one DNA sequence encoding this CDR3. This chain joins TRBV7-3 and TRBJ2-7, with TRBD1 identical over 10 bases. V dropped 4 bases and J dropped 5; count of bases not matched to a gene: 8. Looked up from germline, CDR1 is SGHTA and CDR2 is FQGTGA. The CDR3 covers 15 residues. The CDR3 protein is CASSSFGQGGDEQYF. CDR3 coding DNA: TGTGCCAGCAGCTCCTTTGGACAGGGGGGGGACGAGCAGTACTTC.

This chain uses TRBV18 with TRBJ2-2, with TRBD1 as a possible D gene (5 bases). Germline CDR1 reads KGHSH; CDR2 reads LQKENI. The ends were cut back, 4 bases at V and 4 bases at J, with 19 bases in the middle. CDR3 length: 17 amino acids. CDR3 coding DNA: TGTGCCAGCTCACGCAACTCCAGGGTTTCGAGCACCGGGGAGCTGTTTTTT. This translates into CASSRNSRVSSTGELFF.

V and J are TRBV5-4 and TRBJ2-1, with a tentative D call TRBD1 (7 bases). The CDR3 is 15 amino acids. The germline V gene encodes CDR1 SGHNT and CDR2 YYREEE (reference sequence). The ends were cut back, 9 bases at V and 2 bases at J, with 18 bases in the middle. The CDR3 sequence is CATHPQGGAYNEQFF. The CDR3 coding sequence is TGTGCCACCCATCCCCAGGGGGGAGCCTACAATGAGCAGTTCTTC. Full variable domain (missing parts from reference TRBV5-4 and TRBJ2-1): ETGVTQSPTHLIKTRGQQVTLRCSSQSGHNTVSWYQQALGQGPQFIFQYYREEENGRGNFPPRFSGLQFPNYSSELNVNALELDDSALYLCATHPQGGAYNEQFFGPGTRLTVL.

This rearrangement joins TRBV18 to TRBJ1-4, with TRBD1 matching 9 bases. Germline V gives CDR1 KGHSH, CDR2 LQKENI. The CDR3 consists of 13 residues. V trimming: 3 bases; J trimming: 15 bases; junction bases outside the gene matches: 8. The CDR3 loop reads CASSPPGQGLVFF. For the CDR3, the DNA is TGTGCCAGCTCACCGCCGGGACAGGGATTAGTGTTTTTT.

V and J are TRBV5-4 and TRBJ2-6; possibly TRBD1 or TRBD2 for D (5 bases each). This CDR3 spans 17 amino acids. V was cut by 5 bases and J by 1 base, with 16 bases left in between. The V gene's germline CDR1 is SGHNT and CDR2 YYREEE (reference sequence). This chain's CDR3 is CASRTELGVSGANVLTF. The DNA of the CDR3 is TGTGCCAGCAGAACAGAGTTGGGGGTGTCTGGGGCCAACGTCCTGACTTTC. Drawing the rest from reference TRBV5-4 and TRBJ2-6, the complete variable domain is ETGVTQSPTHLIKTRGQQVTLRCSSQSGHNTVSWYQQALGQGPQFIFQYYREEENGRGNFPPRFSGLQFPNYSSELNVNALELDDSALYLCASRTELGVSGANVLTFGAGSRLTVL.

The rearrangement joins TRBV5-6 to TRBJ1-5; TRBD1 aligns across 7 bases. With V trimmed by 4 bases and J by 7 bases, 5 bases remained unmatched. There are 13 residues in the CDR3. In germline, CDR1 is SGHDT, CDR2 YYEEEE. In DNA, the CDR3 is TGTGCCAGCAGCCTAGGGGGCAGGCAGCCCCAGCATTTT. Amino acid sequence: CASSLGGRQPQHF.

This chain uses TRBV2 with TRBJ2-2; tentatively, D is TRBD1 or TRBD2 (7 bases each). This CDR3 has 15 residues. CDR1 and CDR2 from the germline V gene are SNHLY and FYNNEI. The germline V and J ends were trimmed by 5 bases and 5 bases, with 15 bases remaining between them. The CDR3 bases are TGTGCCAGCAGTTATCAGGGGGGGCGGACCGGGGAGCTGTTTTTT. It is translated as CASSYQGGRTGELFF.

As DNA, the CDR3 is TGTGCCAGCAGCCGCCTTGCGGACTCCTACAATGAGCAGTTCTTC. This codes for CASSRLADSYNEQFF. The chain combines TRBV7-3 with TRBJ2-1, with unresolved D. CDR3 length: 15 residues. V lost 5 bases and J lost 0, with 11 bases in between. Germline loops: CDR1 SGHTA, CDR2 FQGTGA.

V usage is TRBV3-1 (or the pseudogene TRBV3-2) and J usage is TRBJ1-6; D gene unclear. The length of the CDR3 is 16 residues. The V and J ends lost 1 base and 0 bases respectively, with 7 bases between them. Germline CDR1 LGHDT, CDR2 YNNKEL (reference sequence). In DNA form, the CDR3 reads TGTGCCAGCAGCCAAGGGGGATTCTCCTATAATTCACCCCTCCACTTT. This encodes CASSQGGFSYNSPLHF.

The rearrangement uses TRBV11-2 and TRBJ2-7, with 9 nucleotides matching TRBD1. Unmatched junction bases numbered 5, after V lost 1 base and J lost 4 bases. Per the germline V gene, CDR1 is SGHAT and CDR2 is FQNNGV. The CDR3 sequence is 15 residues long. CDR3 sequence: CASSLAGTGLYEQYF. For the CDR3, the DNA is TGTGCCAGCAGCTTAGCCGGGACAGGGTTGTACGAGCAGTACTTC. The full variable domain, completed using reference TRBV11-2 and TRBJ2-7, is EAGVAQSPRYKIIEKRQSVAFWCNPISGHATLYWYQQILGQGPKLLIQFQNNGVVDDSQLPKDRFSAERLKGVDSTLKIQPAKLEDSAVYLCASSLAGTGLYEQYFGPGTRLTVT.

The genes are TRBV11-1 and TRBJ1-1; 8 bases fit TRBD1. V trimming: 3 bases; J trimming: 3 bases; junction bases outside the gene matches: 9. Germline-derived CDR1 and CDR2 are SGHAT and FQDESV (reference sequence). The CDR3 loop spans 16 amino acids. CDR3 region: CASSFRPGTGDTEAFF. CDR3 bases: TGTGCCAGCAGCTTTCGTCCCGGGACAGGAGACACTGAAGCTTTCTTT.

The chain has TRBV25-1 and TRBJ2-5; D is uncertain. This CDR3 contains 15 residues. Germline assignment: CDR1 MGHDK and CDR2 SYGVNS. The V and J ends lost 0 bases and 2 bases respectively, with 10 bases between them. The CDR3 loop reads CASSEYKGRQETQYF. DNA for the CDR3: TGTGCCAGCAGTGAATATAAGGGCAGACAAGAGACCCAGTACTTC.

V and J are TRBV11-3 and TRBJ2-7, with 9 positions matching TRBD1. This CDR3 comprises 13 residues. V was clipped by 5 bases and J by 6 bases; unmatched bases: 5. Germline assignment: CDR1 SGHNT and CDR2 YENEEA. This CDR3 reads CASSLGTGSEQYF. In nucleotides, the CDR3 is TGTGCCAGCAGCCTAGGGACAGGGAGCGAGCAGTACTTC.

The rearrangement uses TRBV5-1 and TRBJ1-1; 9 positions match TRBD1. V trimming: 7 bases; J trimming: 4 bases; junction bases outside the gene matches: 14. The CDR3 is made up of 16 amino acids. CDR1 is SGHRS and CDR2 is YFSETQ in the germline V gene. The CDR3 loop is CASREQGATRLTEAFF. In DNA form, the CDR3 reads TGCGCCAGCCGGGAACAGGGGGCAACTCGGCTCACTGAAGCTTTCTTT.

This clone was counted a few times. V gene TRBV6-5 combines with J gene TRBJ1-6; D ambiguous. Germline V gene data show CDR1 as MNHEY and CDR2 as SVGAGI. Trimming removed 7 bases at V and 9 bases at J, with 16 bases between. This CDR3 has 14 amino acids. CDR3 nucleotides: TGTGCCAGCACTTCGGACCCGAGGCTTTCACCCCTCCACTTT. It translates to CASTSDPRLSPLHF.

The gene calls are TRBV5-1 and TRBJ2-7; D might be TRBD1 (6 bases). Per the germline V gene, CDR1 is SGHRS and CDR2 is YFSETQ. This CDR3 spans 15 amino acids. V was pared by 2 bases and J by 5 bases, with 17 bases between. The CDR3 region is CASSFGRGPIDEQYF. CDR3 DNA sequence: TGCGCCAGCAGCTTTGGCAGGGGCCCCATTGACGAGCAGTACTTC.

The genes are TRBV6-5 and TRBJ1-5; no clear D gene. The V end lost 3 bases, the J end lost 3 bases, and 6 bases lay between the germline ends. The germline CDR1 and CDR2 sequences are MNHEY and SVGAGI. This CDR3 contains 13 residues. The CDR3 reads CASSYQVNQPQHF. The CDR3 DNA is TGTGCCAGCAGTTATCAGGTCAATCAGCCCCAGCATTTT.

The V call is TRBV3-1 (or the pseudogene TRBV3-2), the J call TRBJ2-2; D remains ambiguous. Germline V lookup: CDR1 LGHDT, CDR2 YNNKEL (reference sequence). Trimming stripped 1 base from V and 6 bases from J, with 15 bases between. The CDR3 is 16 residues long. The CDR3 region has the DNA TGTGCCAGCAGCCAAGTCCTGGGGATTTCGGCCGGGGAGCTGTTTTTT. Encoded protein: CASSQVLGISAGELFF.

This clone was seen once. This rearrangement joins TRBV29-1 to TRBJ1-3, with a weak D call TRBD1 (6 bases). Trimming removed 7 bases from V and 0 bases from J, with 16 bases in between. Germline V gene data show CDR1 as SQVTM and CDR2 as ANQGSEA. This CDR3 has 15 residues. The CDR3 spells CSASPVQGSGNTIYF. CDR3 sequence (DNA): TGCAGCGCCTCCCCGGTACAGGGCTCTGGAAACACCATATATTTT.

The V gene is TRBV6-5, the J gene TRBJ2-6; D possibly matches TRBD1 or TRBD2 (5 bases each). V lost 2 bases and J 4 bases, leaving 12 bases between the germline ends. CDR1 and CDR2 (germline): MNHEY, SVGAGI. The CDR3 has 16 amino acids. CDR3 residues: CASSYPVGTGANVLTF. DNA of the CDR3: TGTGCCAGCAGTTACCCTGTGGGGACCGGGGCCAACGTCCTGACTTTC.

The V and J genes are TRBV12-3 or TRBV12-4 and TRBJ2-2; D call uncertain. The CDR3 sequence is 10 residues long. This chain's CDR3 is CPVDTGELFF. CDR3 nucleotide sequence: TGTCCCGTTGACACCGGGGAGCTGTTTTTT.

CDR3 loop: CASTVGLAGMGYEQYF. Written as DNA, the CDR3 is TGTGCCAGCACGGTTGGGCTAGCGGGAATGGGCTACGAGCAGTACTTC. This rearrangement joins TRBV2 to TRBJ2-7; 9 bases align to TRBD2. The J segment lost 3 bases and the V segment lost 7 bases, leaving 13 bases of the junction unmatched. The germline V gene has CDR1 SNHLY and CDR2 FYNNEI. The CDR3 consists of 16 residues.

This sequence joins TRBV21-1 and TRBJ1-5; no DNA check was done on the table's D call, TRBD1. TRBV21-1 is deemed a pseudogene. The CDR3 is 19 amino acids. CDR3 sequence (DNA): TGTGCCAGCAGCGGGACAGGGGTTCTCCTAACTATCCTCAATCAGCCCCAGCATTTT. Encoded protein: CASSGTGVLLTILNQPQHF.

The V gene is TRBV25-1, the J gene TRBJ1-4; D gene unclear. CDR1 and CDR2 (germline): MGHDK, SYGVNS. CDR3 length equals 15 residues. V was shortened by 3 bases and J by 3 bases, with 11 bases between the two germline ends. DNA of the CDR3: TGTGCCAGCAGTGACGCGTCTTACTCTAATGAAAAACTGTTTTTT. Amino acids: CASSDASYSNEKLFF.